This section outlines one T cell receptor (beta chain) sequence together with its context. The data were taken from a study of cytomegalovirus exposure and HLA in healthy donors. In the PCR, 60 Vbeta and 13 Jbeta primers were used. This table comes from immunoSEQ multiplex PCR, and its TCRdb copy is limited to in-frame clones, with some not included. The profile shows tens of thousands of clones, approximately 75% of them singletons. Sequencing was done on a sample of PBMCs. The receptor's source is a woman in her forties in good health and CMV-seronegative.

This CDR3 is CASSPTGPGEQFF. The CDR3 bases are TGTGCCAGTAGCCCCACAGGGCCCGGTGAGCAGTTCTTC. The chain combines TRBV19 with TRBJ2-1, with D possibly matching TRBD1 (6 bases). This CDR3 has 13 amino acids. In germline, CDR1 is LNHDA, CDR2 SQIVND (reference sequence). V lost 6 bases and J 9 bases, leaving 15 bases between the germline ends.